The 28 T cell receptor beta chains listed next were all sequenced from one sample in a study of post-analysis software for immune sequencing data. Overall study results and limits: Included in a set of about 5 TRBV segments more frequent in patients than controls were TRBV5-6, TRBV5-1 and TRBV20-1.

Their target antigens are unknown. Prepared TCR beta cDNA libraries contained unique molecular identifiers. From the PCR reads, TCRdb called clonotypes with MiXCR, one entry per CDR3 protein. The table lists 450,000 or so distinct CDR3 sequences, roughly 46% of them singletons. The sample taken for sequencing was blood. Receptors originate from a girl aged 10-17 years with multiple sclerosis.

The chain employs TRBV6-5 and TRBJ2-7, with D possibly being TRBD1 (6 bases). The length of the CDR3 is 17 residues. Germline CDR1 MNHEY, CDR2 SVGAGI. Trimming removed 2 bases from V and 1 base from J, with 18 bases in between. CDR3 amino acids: CASSYRISRGGSYEQYF. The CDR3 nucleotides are TGTGCCAGCAGTTACAGGATTTCGAGAGGGGGATCCTACGAGCAGTACTTC.

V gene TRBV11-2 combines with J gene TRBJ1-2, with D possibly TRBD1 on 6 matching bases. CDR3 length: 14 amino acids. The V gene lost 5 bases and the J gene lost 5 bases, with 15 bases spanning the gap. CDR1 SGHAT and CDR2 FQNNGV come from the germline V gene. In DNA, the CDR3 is TGTGCCAGCAGCCCTAGAGACACAGGGTATGGCTACACCTTC. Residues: CASSPRDTGYGYTF.

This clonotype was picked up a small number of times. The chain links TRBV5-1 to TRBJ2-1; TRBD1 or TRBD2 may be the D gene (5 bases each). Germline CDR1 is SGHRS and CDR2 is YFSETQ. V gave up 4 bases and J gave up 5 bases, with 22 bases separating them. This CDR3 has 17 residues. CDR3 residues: CASSLSLGPAINNEQFF. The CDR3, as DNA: TGCGCCAGCAGCCTATCCCTGGGACCGGCCATTAACAATGAGCAGTTCTTC.

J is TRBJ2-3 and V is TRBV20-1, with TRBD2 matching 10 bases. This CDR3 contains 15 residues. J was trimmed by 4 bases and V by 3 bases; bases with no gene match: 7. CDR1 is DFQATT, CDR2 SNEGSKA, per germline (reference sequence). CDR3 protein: CSASPSGSRPDTQYF. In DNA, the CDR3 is TGCAGTGCTAGTCCTAGCGGGAGTCGACCAGATACGCAGTATTTT.

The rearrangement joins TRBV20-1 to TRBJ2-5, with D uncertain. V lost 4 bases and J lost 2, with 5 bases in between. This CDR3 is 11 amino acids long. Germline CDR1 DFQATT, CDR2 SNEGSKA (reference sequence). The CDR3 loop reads CSAILQETQYF. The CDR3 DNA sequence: TGCAGTGCTATACTGCAAGAGACCCAGTACTTC.

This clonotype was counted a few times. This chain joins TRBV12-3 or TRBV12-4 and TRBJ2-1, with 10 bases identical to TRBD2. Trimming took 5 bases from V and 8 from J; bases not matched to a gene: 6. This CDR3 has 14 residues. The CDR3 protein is CASSPSGSADEQFF. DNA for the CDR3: TGTGCCAGCAGTCCTAGCGGGAGCGCAGATGAGCAGTTCTTC.

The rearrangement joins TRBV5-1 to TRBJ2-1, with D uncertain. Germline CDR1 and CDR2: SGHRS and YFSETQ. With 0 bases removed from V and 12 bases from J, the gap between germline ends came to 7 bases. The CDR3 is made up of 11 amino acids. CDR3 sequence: CASSLGPGQFF. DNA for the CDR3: TGCGCCAGCAGCTTGGGTCCGGGGCAGTTCTTC.

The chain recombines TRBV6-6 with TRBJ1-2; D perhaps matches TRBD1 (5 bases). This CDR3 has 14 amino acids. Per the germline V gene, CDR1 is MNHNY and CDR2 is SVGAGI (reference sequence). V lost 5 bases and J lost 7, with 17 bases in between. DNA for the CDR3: TGTGCCAGCAGTCCCCCTAACAGGTTCTCTGGCTACACCTTC. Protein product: CASSPPNRFSGYTF.

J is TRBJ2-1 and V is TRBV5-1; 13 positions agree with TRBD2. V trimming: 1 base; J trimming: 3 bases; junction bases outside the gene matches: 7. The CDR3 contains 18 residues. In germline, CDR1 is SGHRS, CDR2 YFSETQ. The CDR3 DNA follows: TGCGCCAGCAGCTTGACCGGGACTAGCGGGGCGGGCTACAATGAGCAGTTCTTC. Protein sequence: CASSLTGTSGAGYNEQFF.

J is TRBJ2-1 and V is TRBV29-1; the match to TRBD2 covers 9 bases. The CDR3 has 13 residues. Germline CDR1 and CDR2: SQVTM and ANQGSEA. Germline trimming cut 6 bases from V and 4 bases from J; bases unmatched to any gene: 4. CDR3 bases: TGCAGCGTGAGACTAGCGGATTACAATGAGCAGTTCTTC. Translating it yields CSVRLADYNEQFF.

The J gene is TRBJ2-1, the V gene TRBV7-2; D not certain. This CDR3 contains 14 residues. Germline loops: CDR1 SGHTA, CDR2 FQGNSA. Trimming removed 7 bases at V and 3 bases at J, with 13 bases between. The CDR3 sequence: CASTLPSFYNEQFF. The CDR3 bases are TGTGCCAGCACCCTTCCTAGTTTCTACAATGAGCAGTTCTTC.

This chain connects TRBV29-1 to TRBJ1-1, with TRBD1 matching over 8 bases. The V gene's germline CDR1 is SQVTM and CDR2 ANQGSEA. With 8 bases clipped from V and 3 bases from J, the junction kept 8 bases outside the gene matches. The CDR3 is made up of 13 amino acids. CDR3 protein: CSSWTGYDTEAFF. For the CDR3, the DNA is TGCAGCTCCTGGACAGGGTACGACACTGAAGCTTTCTTT.

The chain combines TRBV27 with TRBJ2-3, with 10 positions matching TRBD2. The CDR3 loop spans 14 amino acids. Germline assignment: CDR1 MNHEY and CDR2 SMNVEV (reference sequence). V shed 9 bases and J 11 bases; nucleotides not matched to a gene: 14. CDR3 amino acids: CASRSGRATYEQYF. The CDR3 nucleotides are TGTGCCAGTCGCAGCGGGAGGGCCACGTACGAGCAGTATTTT.

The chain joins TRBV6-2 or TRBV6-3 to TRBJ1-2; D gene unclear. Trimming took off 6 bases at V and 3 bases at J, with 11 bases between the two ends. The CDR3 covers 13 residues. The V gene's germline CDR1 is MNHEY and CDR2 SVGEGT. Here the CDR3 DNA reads TGTGCCAGCAGCCCCAGCGGGTACTATGGCTACACCTTC. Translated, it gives CASSPSGYYGYTF.

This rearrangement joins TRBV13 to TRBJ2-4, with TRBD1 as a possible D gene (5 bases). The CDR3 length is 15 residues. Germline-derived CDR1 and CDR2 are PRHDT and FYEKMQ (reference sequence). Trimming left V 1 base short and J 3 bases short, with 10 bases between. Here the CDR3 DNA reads TGTGCCAGCAGCTTAGCCCCAGGGCGCAAAAACATTCAGTACTTC. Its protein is CASSLAPGRKNIQYF. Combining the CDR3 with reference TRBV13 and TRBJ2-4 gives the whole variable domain AAGVIQSPRHLIKEKRETATLKCYPIPRHDTVYWYQQGPGQDPQFLISFYEKMQSDKGSIPDRFSAQQFSDYHSELNMSSLELGDSALYFCASSLAPGRKNIQYFGAGTRLSVL.

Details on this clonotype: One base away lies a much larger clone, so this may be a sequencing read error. The CDR3 spells CASSLLQGAHNEQFF. Here the CDR3 DNA reads TGCGCCAGCAGCTTGCTCCAGGGGGCCCACAATGAGCAGTTCTTC. The chain combines TRBV5-1 with TRBJ2-1, with TRBD1 identical over 8 bases. CDR3 size: 15 residues. V lost 1 base to trimming and J lost 5 bases; unmatched junction nucleotides: 5. CDR1 SGHRS and CDR2 YFSETQ come from the germline V gene.

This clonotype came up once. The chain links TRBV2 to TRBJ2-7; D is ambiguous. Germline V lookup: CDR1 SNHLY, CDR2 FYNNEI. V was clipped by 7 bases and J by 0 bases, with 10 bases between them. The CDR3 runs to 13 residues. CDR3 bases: TGTGCCAGCAATCCGGATAGCTCCTACGAGCAGTACTTC. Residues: CASNPDSSYEQYF.

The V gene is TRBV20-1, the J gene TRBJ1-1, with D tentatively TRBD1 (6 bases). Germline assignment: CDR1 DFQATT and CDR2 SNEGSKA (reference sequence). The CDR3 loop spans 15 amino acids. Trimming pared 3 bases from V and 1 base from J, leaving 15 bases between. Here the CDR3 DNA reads TGCAGTGCTAGTCCCCCATGGGGGCGGAACACTGAAGCTTTCTTT. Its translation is CSASPPWGRNTEAFF.

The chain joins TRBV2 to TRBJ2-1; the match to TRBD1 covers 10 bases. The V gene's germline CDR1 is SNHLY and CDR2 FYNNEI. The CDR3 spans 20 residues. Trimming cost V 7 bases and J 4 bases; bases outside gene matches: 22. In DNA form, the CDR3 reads TGTGCCAGCAATCCCCAGCCTCGGACAGGGGGTCGACCAGATTACAATGAGCAGTTCTTC. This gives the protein CASNPQPRTGGRPDYNEQFF.

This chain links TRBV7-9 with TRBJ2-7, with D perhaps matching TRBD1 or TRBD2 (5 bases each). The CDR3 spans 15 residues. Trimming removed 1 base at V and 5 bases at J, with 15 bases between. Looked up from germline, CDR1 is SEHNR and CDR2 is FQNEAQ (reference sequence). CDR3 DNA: TGTGCCAGCAGCTTAGTATCGGCAGGGAGCCACGAGCAGTACTTC. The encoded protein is CASSLVSAGSHEQYF.

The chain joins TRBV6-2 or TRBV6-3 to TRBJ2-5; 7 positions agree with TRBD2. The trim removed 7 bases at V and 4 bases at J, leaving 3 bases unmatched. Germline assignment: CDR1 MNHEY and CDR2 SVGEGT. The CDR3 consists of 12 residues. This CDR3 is CASNWEGETQYF. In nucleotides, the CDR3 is TGTGCCAGCAACTGGGAGGGAGAGACCCAGTACTTC.

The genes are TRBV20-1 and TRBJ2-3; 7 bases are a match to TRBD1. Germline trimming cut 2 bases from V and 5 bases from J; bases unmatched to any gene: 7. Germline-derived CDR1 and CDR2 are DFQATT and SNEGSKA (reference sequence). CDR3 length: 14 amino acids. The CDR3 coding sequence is TGCAGTGCTAGAAACAGGGGAACGGGAGATACGCAGTATTTT. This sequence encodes CSARNRGTGDTQYF.

CDR3 DNA: TGTGCCAGCAGCTTAAGGTCGGCAGGGTTCTCCTACGAGCAGTACTTC. It specifies CASSLRSAGFSYEQYF. The chain recombines TRBV7-9 with TRBJ2-7; D is perhaps TRBD1 (5 bases). The CDR3 runs to 16 residues. Germline values: CDR1 SEHNR, CDR2 FQNEAQ (reference sequence). The V end lost 2 bases, the J end lost 0 bases, and 14 bases lay between the germline ends.

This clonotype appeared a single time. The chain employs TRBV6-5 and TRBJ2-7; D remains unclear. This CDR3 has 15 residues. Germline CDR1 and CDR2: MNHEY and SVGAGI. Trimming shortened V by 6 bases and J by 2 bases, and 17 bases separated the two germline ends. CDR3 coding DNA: TGTGCCAGCAGAAAGAGGCCAGCGTTTCCCTACGAGCAGTACTTC. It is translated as CASRKRPAFPYEQYF.

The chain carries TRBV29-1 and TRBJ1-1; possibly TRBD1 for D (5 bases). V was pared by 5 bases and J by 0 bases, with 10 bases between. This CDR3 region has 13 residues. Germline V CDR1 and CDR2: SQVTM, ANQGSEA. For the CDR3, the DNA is TGCAGCGTTAGGGGTGCTATGAACACTGAAGCTTTCTTT. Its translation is CSVRGAMNTEAFF.

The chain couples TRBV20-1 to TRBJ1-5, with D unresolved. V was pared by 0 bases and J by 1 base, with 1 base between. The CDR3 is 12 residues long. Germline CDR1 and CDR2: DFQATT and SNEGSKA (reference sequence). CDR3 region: CSARDSNQPQHF. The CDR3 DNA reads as TGCAGTGCTAGAGACAGCAATCAGCCCCAGCATTTT.

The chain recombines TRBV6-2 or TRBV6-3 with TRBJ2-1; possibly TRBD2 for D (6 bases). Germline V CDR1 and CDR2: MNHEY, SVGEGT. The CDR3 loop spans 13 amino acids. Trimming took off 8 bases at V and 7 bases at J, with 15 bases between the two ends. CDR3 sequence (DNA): TGTGCCAGCCGCGGGACGCTCGCGAATGAGCAGTTCTTC. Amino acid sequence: CASRGTLANEQFF.

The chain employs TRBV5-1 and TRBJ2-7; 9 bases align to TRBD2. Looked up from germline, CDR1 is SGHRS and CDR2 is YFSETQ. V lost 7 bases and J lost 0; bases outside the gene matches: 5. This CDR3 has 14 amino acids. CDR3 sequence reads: CASRLAASSYEQYF. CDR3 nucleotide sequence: TGCGCCAGCCGACTAGCGGCGAGCTCCTACGAGCAGTACTTC.